These T cell receptor beta chains were read from a single sample in a study of blood T cells in healthy people across ages. TCRdb itself ran the 5' RACE reads through MiXCR, one entry per CDR3 protein. The sample includes about 640,000 distinct CDR3 sequences, around three fifths seen only once; the top ten take more than 35%. The sequenced sample was blood. The receptors here all came from a man aged 60 to 69 in good health. Each CDR3 is given with its conserved first and last residue. The order of the fields is J gene, clone size, V gene, D gene, CDR3 protein, CDR3 DNA. A D gene is named only where the DNA matches it firmly. Clone size, where shown, is once, few, many, or a class for clones that have expanded.

j_gene: TRBJ2-5; abundance: -; v_gene: TRBV13; d_gene: TRBD2; CDR3aa: CASSFRNRLFGLRGETQYF; CDR3nt: TGTGCCAGCAGCTTTAGGAACCGGTTGTTTGGACTGCGGGGGGAGACCCAGTACTTC
j_gene: TRBJ2-6; abundance: once; v_gene: TRBV5-1; d_gene: -; CDR3aa: CASSLTGPYSGANVLTF; CDR3nt: TGCGCCAGCAGCTTGACAGGGCCGTACTCTGGGGCCAACGTCCTGACTTTC
j_gene: TRBJ2-3; abundance: few; v_gene: TRBV6-1; d_gene: -; CDR3aa: CASQPNGGLVTDTQYF; CDR3nt: TGTGCCAGTCAACCCAACGGGGGGCTAGTCACAGATACGCAGTATTTT
j_gene: TRBJ2-1; abundance: -; v_gene: TRBV6-1; d_gene: -; CDR3aa: CASSELVSYNEQFF; CDR3nt: TGTGCCAGCAGTGAACTCGTGTCTTACAATGAGCAGTTCTTC
j_gene: TRBJ1-1; abundance: -; v_gene: TRBV7-9; d_gene: -; CDR3aa: CASSLRGDTKAFF; CDR3nt: TGTGCCAGCAGCTTAAGGGGGGACACTAAAGCTTTCTTT
j_gene: TRBJ2-5; abundance: few; v_gene: TRBV4-2; d_gene: TRBD1; CDR3aa: CASSQDQGVSGQYF; CDR3nt: TGTGCCAGCAGCCAAGATCAGGGGGTCTCGGGGCAGTACTTC
j_gene: TRBJ2-5; abundance: -; v_gene: TRBV20-1; d_gene: -; CDR3aa: CSAIRLGGTQYF; CDR3nt: TGCAGTGCGATTCGACTGGGGGGGACCCAGTACTTC
j_gene: TRBJ2-1; abundance: -; v_gene: TRBV11-3; d_gene: -; CDR3aa: CASSLAPRGSYNEQFF; CDR3nt: TGTGCCAGCAGCTTAGCCCCACGGGGGTCGTACAATGAGCAGTTCTTC
j_gene: TRBJ1-4; abundance: -; v_gene: TRBV7-2; d_gene: -; CDR3aa: CASSLAVSTNEKLFF; CDR3nt: TGTGCCAGCAGCTTAGCGGTCTCAACTAATGAAAAACTGTTTTTT
j_gene: TRBJ2-7; abundance: -; v_gene: TRBV6-5; d_gene: -; CDR3aa: CASSPTRGAGEQYF; CDR3nt: TGTGCCAGCAGTCCCACCAGGGGGGCGGGTGAGCAGTACTTC
j_gene: TRBJ2-6; abundance: -; v_gene: TRBV4-1; d_gene: -; CDR3aa: CASSQSESSGANVLTF; CDR3nt: TGCGCCAGCAGCCAAAGCGAGAGCTCTGGGGCCAACGTCCTGACTTTC
j_gene: TRBJ2-3; abundance: -; v_gene: TRBV4-1; d_gene: TRBD2; CDR3aa: CASSRSLLAGARVTDTQYF; CDR3nt: TGCGCCAGCAGCCGATCCCTCCTAGCGGGGGCTAGAGTCACAGATACGCAGTATTTT
j_gene: TRBJ2-3; abundance: few; v_gene: TRBV29-1; d_gene: -; CDR3aa: CSVAAPTDTQYF; CDR3nt: TGCAGCGTGGCGGCCCCCACAGATACGCAGTATTTT
j_gene: TRBJ2-7; abundance: -; v_gene: TRBV12-5; d_gene: TRBD1; CDR3aa: CASGLLTGRHEQYF; CDR3nt: TGTGCTAGTGGTTTGTTGACAGGGAGACACGAGCAGTACTTC
j_gene: TRBJ2-5; abundance: -; v_gene: TRBV7-2; d_gene: -; CDR3aa: CASSGRNRQETQYF; CDR3nt: TGTGCCAGCAGCGGCCGAAACAGACAAGAGACCCAGTACTTC
j_gene: TRBJ2-1; abundance: few; v_gene: TRBV10-3; d_gene: -; CDR3aa: CAISESASRGEQFF; CDR3nt: TGTGCCATCAGTGAGTCGGCCTCCCGGGGTGAGCAGTTCTTC
j_gene: TRBJ2-5; abundance: -; v_gene: TRBV5-1; d_gene: -; CDR3aa: CASRQPGETQYF; CDR3nt: TGCGCCAGCAGACAACCTGGAGAGACCCAGTACTTC
j_gene: TRBJ2-7; abundance: few; v_gene: TRBV7-8; d_gene: TRBD1; CDR3aa: CASSSTGDRDEQYF; CDR3nt: TGTGCCAGCAGCTCTACAGGGGATAGGGACGAGCAGTACTTC
j_gene: TRBJ1-1; abundance: few; v_gene: TRBV5-1; d_gene: TRBD1; CDR3aa: CASSVGQGITEAFF; CDR3nt: TGCGCCAGCAGCGTGGGACAGGGAATAACTGAAGCTTTCTTT
j_gene: TRBJ2-1; abundance: -; v_gene: TRBV28; d_gene: -; CDR3aa: CASRIYNEQFF; CDR3nt: TGTGCCAGCAGGATTTACAATGAGCAGTTCTTC
j_gene: TRBJ2-5; abundance: many; v_gene: TRBV20-1; d_gene: -; CDR3aa: CSARDTGRETQYF; CDR3nt: TGCAGTGCTAGAGATACAGGGAGAGAGACCCAGTACTTC
j_gene: TRBJ2-5; abundance: -; v_gene: TRBV7-8; d_gene: TRBD2; CDR3aa: CASSPPGRARETQYF; CDR3nt: TGTGCCAGCAGCCCCCCAGGGAGGGCCCGTGAGACCCAGTACTTC
j_gene: TRBJ2-5; abundance: once; v_gene: TRBV18; d_gene: -; CDR3aa: CASSPGDQETRYF; CDR3nt: TGTGCCAGCTCACCCGGGGACCAAGAGACCCGGTACTTC
j_gene: TRBJ2-1; abundance: -; v_gene: TRBV5-5; d_gene: -; CDR3aa: CASSLGEWSYNEQFF; CDR3nt: TGTGCCAGCAGCTTGGGGGAGTGGTCCTACAATGAGCAGTTCTTC
j_gene: TRBJ2-5; abundance: -; v_gene: TRBV20-1; d_gene: -; CDR3aa: CSARVRRGLWYQETQYF; CDR3nt: TGCAGTGCTAGAGTCAGGCGAGGACTATGGTACCAAGAGACCCAGTACTTC
j_gene: TRBJ2-3; abundance: -; v_gene: TRBV12-3/TRBV12-4; d_gene: -; CDR3aa: CASSLGEAQYF; CDR3nt: TGTGCCAGCAGTTTGGGGGAGGCGCAGTATTTT
j_gene: TRBJ2-7; abundance: -; v_gene: TRBV3-1; d_gene: TRBD1; CDR3aa: CASSQEGVGTGGFEQYF; CDR3nt: TGTGCCAGCAGCCAAGAAGGGGTCGGGACAGGAGGATTCGAGCAGTACTTC
j_gene: TRBJ2-1; abundance: -; v_gene: TRBV7-2; d_gene: -; CDR3aa: CASSLGVLTYNEQFF; CDR3nt: TGTGCCAGCAGCCTTGGGGTGCTTACCTACAATGAGCAGTTCTTC
j_gene: TRBJ1-4; abundance: -; v_gene: TRBV5-1; d_gene: TRBD1; CDR3aa: CASSALGQGFNEKLFF; CDR3nt: TGCGCCAGCAGCGCCCTCGGACAGGGATTTAATGAAAAACTGTTTTTT
j_gene: TRBJ2-5; abundance: few; v_gene: TRBV24-1; d_gene: TRBD1; CDR3aa: CATSDPGQGGTETQYF; CDR3nt: TGTGCCACCAGTGACCCAGGACAGGGAGGTACGGAGACCCAGTACTTC
j_gene: TRBJ2-3; abundance: -; v_gene: TRBV4-1; d_gene: TRBD2; CDR3aa: CASSQSALAGPSRDTQYF; CDR3nt: TGCGCCAGCAGCCAAAGCGCGCTAGCGGGGCCCTCCAGGGATACGCAGTATTTT
j_gene: TRBJ1-4; abundance: -; v_gene: TRBV5-1; d_gene: TRBD1; CDR3aa: CASSLGQGSQKKLFF; CDR3nt: TGCGCCAGCAGCCTGGGACAGGGAAGTCAGAAAAAACTGTTTTTT
j_gene: TRBJ1-5; abundance: -; v_gene: TRBV5-1; d_gene: TRBD1; CDR3aa: CASSLNGQGEGRPQHF; CDR3nt: TGCGCCAGCAGCTTGAACGGACAGGGGGAAGGCCGGCCCCAGCATTTT
j_gene: TRBJ2-3; abundance: few; v_gene: TRBV9; d_gene: -; CDR3aa: CASSEGAGEAYTQYF; CDR3nt: TGTGCCAGCAGCGAGGGAGCAGGTGAGGCGTATACGCAGTATTTT
j_gene: TRBJ2-1; abundance: -; v_gene: TRBV20-1; d_gene: TRBD2; CDR3aa: CSASYAGGTYNEQFF; CDR3nt: TGCAGTGCTTCTTACGCGGGGGGCACCTACAATGAGCAGTTCTTC
j_gene: TRBJ1-2; abundance: -; v_gene: TRBV29-1; d_gene: -; CDR3aa: CSVESGGLGYTF; CDR3nt: TGCAGCGTTGAGAGTGGGGGGCTTGGCTACACCTTC
j_gene: TRBJ1-2; abundance: once; v_gene: TRBV5-1; d_gene: -; CDR3aa: CASSLWGYGCTF; CDR3nt: TGCGCCAGCAGCCTATGGGGCTATGGCTGCACCTTC
j_gene: TRBJ2-5; abundance: few; v_gene: TRBV29-1; d_gene: -; CDR3aa: CSARRQGRDETQYF; CDR3nt: TGCAGCGCCAGGCGGCAGGGAAGGGACGAGACCCAGTACTTC
j_gene: TRBJ2-2; abundance: -; v_gene: TRBV11-2; d_gene: TRBD1; CDR3aa: CASSGTVTGELFF; CDR3nt: TGTGCCAGCAGCGGGACAGTCACCGGGGAGCTGTTTTTT
j_gene: TRBJ2-5; abundance: -; v_gene: TRBV18; d_gene: TRBD1; CDR3aa: CASSTTGLETQYF; CDR3nt: TGTGCCAGCTCAACGACAGGGTTGGAGACCCAGTACTTC
j_gene: TRBJ2-1; abundance: few; v_gene: TRBV20-1; d_gene: TRBD2; CDR3aa: CSAATSGAYNEQFF; CDR3nt: TGCAGTGCTGCCACTAGCGGGGCCTACAATGAGCAGTTCTTC